This entry concerns a single T cell receptor beta chain. Its antigen remains unidentified. No much larger clone is present one base from it, and per-base qualities are unavailable. The data stem from a study of blood T cell repertoires in COVID-19 (TCRdb year 2020). Study-wide context: The collaborator samples originated in the United States, Italy and Spain and spanned the acute and convalescent phases of COVID-19. The prospective study material was composed of cDNA or gDNA derived from T cells, B-cell-depleted T cells, or PBMCs. The dataset comprised deeply sampled blood TCRbeta repertoires from subjects exposed to, actively infected with, or recovered from COVID-19. The repertoires were released in a freely available public database meant as a resource for research on the immune response to SARS-CoV-2. Samples were obtained from the ongoing ImmuneRACE study (first 160 participants) and from about 1,300 subjects provided by 6 global collaborators. Nearly every sample came with metadata listing a de-identified subject ID, COVID-19 status, age in years and sex. Where HLA class I and class II types were available, the types were taken from metadata supplied by the sample provider, not from assay-based typing.

Including the terminal cysteine and phenylalanine, the CDR3 comprises 18 residues. Only the CDR3 DNA stays, 54 bases, in frame from base 1. V is pruned by 1 base and J by 0 bases, leaving 5 bases of the junction without a gene match. CDR1 and CDR2 are drawn from the germline V gene: MGHRA, YSYEKL. The immunoSEQ Assay, a bias-controlled multiplex PCR, was used to amplify TCRbeta CDR3 regions from genomic DNA. As for the original processing: Nucleated cell counts per sample were estimated from amplification of reference gene primers within the assay. Sequence reads were collapsed and filtered to measure the absolute abundance of every unique TCRbeta CDR3 rearrangement. For each sample, productive Simpson clonality was calculated as the square root of Simpson's diversity index across productive rearrangements. TCRdb obtained this table from immuneACCESS and retained in-frame rearrangements with V and J assigned. These tables miss some clones; where compared with another copy, unresolved V genes account for less than half of the shortfall, and the remainder is unexplained. For V, J and clone size, that table is used; D and trimming come from the DNA. Present in this sample are some 80,000 clones, 85% to 90% of which were seen just once. 2% to 3% of the sample belongs to the ten largest clones.

Study-level results and caveats: Clinical and demographic metadata were provided uncurated, with the amount varying by source and participant.

Whole blood was collected in K2EDTA tubes by collaborating institutions according to the institutions' own protocols. For TCRbeta analysis, collaborators shipped samples as frozen whole blood, isolated PBMCs, or DNA extracted from either of those sample types. This clonotype was sampled from a human donor in a cohort sampled during active COVID-19. The sequencing input was peripheral blood. Recombination connected TRBV4-1 to TRBJ2-7; 14 bases in between match TRBD2. The nucleotide sequence reads as follows: TGCGCCAGCAGCCAAGCGACTAGCGGGAGGGCCCTCTCCTACGAGCAGTACTTC. This encodes CASSQATSGRALSYEQYF.